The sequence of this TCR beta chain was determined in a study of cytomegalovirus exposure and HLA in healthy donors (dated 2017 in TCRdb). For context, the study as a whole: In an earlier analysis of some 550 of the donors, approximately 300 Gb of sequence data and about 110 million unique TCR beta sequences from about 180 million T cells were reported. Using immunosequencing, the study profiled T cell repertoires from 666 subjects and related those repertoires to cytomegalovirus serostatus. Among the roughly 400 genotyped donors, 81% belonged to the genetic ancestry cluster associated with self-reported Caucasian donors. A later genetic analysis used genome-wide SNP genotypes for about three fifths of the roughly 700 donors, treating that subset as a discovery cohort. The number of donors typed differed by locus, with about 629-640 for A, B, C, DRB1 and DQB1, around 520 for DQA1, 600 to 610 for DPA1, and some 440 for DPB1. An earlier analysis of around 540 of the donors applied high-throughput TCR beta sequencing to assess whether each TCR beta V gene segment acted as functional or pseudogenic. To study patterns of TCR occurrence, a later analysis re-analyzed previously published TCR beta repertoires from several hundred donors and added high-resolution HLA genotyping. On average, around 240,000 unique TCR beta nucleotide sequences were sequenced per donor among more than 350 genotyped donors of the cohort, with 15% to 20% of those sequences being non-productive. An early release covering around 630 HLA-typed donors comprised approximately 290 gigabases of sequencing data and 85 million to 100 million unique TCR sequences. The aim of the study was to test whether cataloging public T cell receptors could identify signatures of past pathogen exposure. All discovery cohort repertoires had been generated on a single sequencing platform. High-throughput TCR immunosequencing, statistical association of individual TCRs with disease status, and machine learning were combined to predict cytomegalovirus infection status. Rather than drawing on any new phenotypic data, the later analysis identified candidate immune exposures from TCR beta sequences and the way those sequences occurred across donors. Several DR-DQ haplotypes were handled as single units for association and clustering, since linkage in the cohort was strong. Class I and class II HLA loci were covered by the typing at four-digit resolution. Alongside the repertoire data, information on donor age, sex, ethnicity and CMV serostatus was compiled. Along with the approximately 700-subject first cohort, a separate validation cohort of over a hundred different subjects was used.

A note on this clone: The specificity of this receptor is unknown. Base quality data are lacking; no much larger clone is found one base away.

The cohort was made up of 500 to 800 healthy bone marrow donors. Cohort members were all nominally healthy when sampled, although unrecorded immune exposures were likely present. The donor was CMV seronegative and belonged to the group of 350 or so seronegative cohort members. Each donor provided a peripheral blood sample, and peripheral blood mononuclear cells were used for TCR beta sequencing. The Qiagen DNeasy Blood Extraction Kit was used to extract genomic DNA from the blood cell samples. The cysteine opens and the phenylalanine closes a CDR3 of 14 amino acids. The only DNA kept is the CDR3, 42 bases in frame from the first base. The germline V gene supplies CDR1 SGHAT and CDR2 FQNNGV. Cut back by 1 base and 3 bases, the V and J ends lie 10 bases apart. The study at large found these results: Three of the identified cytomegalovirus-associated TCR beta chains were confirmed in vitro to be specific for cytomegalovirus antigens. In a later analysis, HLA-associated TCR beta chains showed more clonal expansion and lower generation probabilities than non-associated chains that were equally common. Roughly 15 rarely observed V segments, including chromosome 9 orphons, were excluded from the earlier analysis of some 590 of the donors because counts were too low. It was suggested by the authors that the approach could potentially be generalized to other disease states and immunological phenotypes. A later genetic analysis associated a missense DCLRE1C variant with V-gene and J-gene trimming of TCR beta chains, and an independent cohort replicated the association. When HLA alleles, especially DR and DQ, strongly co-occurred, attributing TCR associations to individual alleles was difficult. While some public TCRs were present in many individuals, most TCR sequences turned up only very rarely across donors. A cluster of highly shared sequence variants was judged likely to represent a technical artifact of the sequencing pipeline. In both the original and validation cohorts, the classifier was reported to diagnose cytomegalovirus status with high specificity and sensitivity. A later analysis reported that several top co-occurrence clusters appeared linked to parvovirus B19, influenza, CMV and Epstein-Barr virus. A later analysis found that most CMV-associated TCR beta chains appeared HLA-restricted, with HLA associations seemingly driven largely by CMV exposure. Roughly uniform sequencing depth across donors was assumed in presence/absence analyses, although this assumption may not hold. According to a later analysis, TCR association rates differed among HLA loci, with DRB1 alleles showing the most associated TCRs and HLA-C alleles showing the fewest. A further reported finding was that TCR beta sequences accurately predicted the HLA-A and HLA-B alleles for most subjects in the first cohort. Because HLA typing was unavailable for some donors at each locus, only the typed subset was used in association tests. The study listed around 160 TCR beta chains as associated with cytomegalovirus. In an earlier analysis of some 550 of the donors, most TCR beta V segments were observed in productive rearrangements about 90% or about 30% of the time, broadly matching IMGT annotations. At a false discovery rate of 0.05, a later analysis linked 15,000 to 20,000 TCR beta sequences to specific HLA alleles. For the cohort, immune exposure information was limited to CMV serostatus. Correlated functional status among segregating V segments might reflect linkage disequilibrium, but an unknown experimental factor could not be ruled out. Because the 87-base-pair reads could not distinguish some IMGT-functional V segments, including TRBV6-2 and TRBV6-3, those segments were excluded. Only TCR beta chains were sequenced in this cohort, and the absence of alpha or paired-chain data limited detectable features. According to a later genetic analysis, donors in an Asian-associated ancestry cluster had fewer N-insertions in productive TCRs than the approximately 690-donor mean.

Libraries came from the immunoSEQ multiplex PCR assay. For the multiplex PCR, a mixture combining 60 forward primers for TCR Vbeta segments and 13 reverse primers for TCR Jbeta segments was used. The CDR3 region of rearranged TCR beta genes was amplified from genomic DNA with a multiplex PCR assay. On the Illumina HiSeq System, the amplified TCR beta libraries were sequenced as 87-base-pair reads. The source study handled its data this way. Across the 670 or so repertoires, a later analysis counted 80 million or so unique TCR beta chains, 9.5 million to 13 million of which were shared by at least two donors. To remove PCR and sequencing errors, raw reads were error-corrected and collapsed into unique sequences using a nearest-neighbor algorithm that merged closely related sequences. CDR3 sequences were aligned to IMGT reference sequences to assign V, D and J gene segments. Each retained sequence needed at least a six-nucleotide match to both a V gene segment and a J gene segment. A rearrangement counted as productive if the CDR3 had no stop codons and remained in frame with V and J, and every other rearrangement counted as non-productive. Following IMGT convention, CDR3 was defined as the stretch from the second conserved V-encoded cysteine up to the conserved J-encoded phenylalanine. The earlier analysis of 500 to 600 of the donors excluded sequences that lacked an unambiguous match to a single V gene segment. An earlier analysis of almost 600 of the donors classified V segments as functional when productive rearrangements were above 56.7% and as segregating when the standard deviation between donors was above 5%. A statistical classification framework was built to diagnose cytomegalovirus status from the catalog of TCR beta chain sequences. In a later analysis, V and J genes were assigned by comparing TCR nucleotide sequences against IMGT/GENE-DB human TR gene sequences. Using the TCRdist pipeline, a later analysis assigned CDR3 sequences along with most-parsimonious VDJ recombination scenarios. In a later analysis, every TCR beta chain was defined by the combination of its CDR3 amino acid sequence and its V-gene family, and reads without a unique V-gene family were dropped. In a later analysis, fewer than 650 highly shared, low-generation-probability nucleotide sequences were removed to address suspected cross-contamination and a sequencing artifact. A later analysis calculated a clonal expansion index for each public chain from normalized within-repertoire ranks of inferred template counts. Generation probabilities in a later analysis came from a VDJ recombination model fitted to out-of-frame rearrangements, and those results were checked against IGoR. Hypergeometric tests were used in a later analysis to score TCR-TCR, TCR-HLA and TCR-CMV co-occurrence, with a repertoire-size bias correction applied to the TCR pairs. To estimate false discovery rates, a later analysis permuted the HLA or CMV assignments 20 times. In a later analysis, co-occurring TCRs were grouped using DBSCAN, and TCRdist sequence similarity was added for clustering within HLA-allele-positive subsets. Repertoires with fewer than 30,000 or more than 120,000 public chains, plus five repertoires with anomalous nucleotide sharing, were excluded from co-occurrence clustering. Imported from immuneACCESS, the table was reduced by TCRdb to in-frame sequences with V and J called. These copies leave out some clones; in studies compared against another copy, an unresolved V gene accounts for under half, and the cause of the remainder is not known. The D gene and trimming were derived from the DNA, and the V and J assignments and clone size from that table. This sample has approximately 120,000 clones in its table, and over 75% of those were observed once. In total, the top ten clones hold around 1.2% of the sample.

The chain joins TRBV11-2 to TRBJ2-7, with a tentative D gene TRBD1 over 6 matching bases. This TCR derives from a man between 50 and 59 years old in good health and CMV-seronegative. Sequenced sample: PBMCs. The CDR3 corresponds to CASSLAQGIYEQYF. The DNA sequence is TGTGCCAGCAGCTTAGCCCAGGGGATCTACGAGCAGTACTTC. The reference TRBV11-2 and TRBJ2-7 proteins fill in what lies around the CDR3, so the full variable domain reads EAGVAQSPRYKIIEKRQSVAFWCNPISGHATLYWYQQILGQGPKLLIQFQNNGVVDDSQLPKDRFSAERLKGVDSTLKIQPAKLEDSAVYLCASSLAQGIYEQYFGPGTRLTVT.